This entry describes one T cell receptor (beta chain). The data stem from a study of T cell changes during pregnancy in multiple sclerosis. The J segment lost 0 bases and the V segment lost 0 bases, leaving 2 bases of the junction unmatched. The CDR3 is made up of 16 amino acids. The germline V gene encodes CDR1 SGDLS and CDR2 YYNGEE. The repertoire was sequenced with immunoSEQ multiplex PCR; TCRdb's copy has only in-frame clones and lacks some. The repertoire holds about 67,000 clones, with approximately 92% as singletons. The chain employs TRBV9 and TRBJ2-1, with 8 bases matching TRBD2. The source was peripheral blood, collected in the first trimester of pregnancy. This receptor was obtained from a female donor with multiple sclerosis, enrolled in a pregnancy study. The DNA of the CDR3 is TGTGCCAGCAGCGTAGGAGGGACTAGCTCCTACAATGAGCAGTTCTTC. This codes for CASSVGGTSSYNEQFF.